This T cell receptor (beta chain) was identified during a study of TIL therapy for anti-PD-1-resistant metastatic lung cancer. Germline V gene sequence: CDR1 SGHTA, CDR2 FQGNSA. V was trimmed by 2 bases and J by 15 bases, leaving 12 bases between them. The CDR3 is 11 residues long. Time point here: pre-treatment sample, taken before nivolumab and TIL therapy. The tumor samples were excised metastases, mostly pleural nodules or supraclavicular lymph nodes. The immunoSEQ assay was v3. Using immunoSEQ multiplex PCR, the repertoire was profiled, and TCRdb retains in-frame clones only, with some absent. The sample consists of 95,000 or so clones, 65% of them appearing once.

The receptor comes from a person aged 30 to 80 with non-small cell lung cancer. This sequence joins TRBV7-2 and TRBJ2-3; perhaps TRBD1 as D (5 bases). The sample in question was tumor tissue, obtained at baseline. The CDR3 region is CASSLFGQGYF. CDR3 bases: TGTGCCAGCAGCTTATTCGGGCAGGGATATTTT.